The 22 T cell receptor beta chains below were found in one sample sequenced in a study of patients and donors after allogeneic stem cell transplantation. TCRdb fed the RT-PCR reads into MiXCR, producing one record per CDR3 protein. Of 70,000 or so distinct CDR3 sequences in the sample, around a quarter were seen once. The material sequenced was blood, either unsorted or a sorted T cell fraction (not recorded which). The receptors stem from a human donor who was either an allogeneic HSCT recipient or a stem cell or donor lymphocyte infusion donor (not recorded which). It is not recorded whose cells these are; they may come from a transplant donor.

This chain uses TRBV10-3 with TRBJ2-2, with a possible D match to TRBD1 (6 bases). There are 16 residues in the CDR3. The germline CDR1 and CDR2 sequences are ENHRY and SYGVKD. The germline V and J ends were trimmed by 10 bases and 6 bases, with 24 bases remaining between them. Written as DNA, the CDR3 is TGTGCCACATCACCGTTACAGGGCGTCGAGGCCGGGGAGCTGTTTTTT. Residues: CATSPLQGVEAGELFF.

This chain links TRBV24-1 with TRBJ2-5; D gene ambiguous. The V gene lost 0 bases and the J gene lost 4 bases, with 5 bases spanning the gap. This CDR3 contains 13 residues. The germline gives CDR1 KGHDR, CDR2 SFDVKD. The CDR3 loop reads CATSDLSGETQYF. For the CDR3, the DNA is TGTGCCACCAGTGATTTGTCCGGAGAGACCCAGTACTTC.

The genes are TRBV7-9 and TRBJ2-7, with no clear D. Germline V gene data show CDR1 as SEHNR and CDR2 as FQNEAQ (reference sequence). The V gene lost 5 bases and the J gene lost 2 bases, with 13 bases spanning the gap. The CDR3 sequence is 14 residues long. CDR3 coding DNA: TGTGCCAGCAGCGAGTGGGGAACGGCCTACGAGCAGTACTTC. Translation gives CASSEWGTAYEQYF.

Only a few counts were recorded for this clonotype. The DNA of the CDR3 is TGTGCCAGCAGCTTATTGCAGGGAGGGACTGAAGCTTTCTTT. This gives the protein CASSLLQGGTEAFF. The chain is built from TRBV7-6 and TRBJ1-1, with a weak D call TRBD1 (5 bases). V gave up 2 bases and J gave up 5 bases, with 12 bases separating them. This CDR3 region has 14 residues. The germline V gene has CDR1 SGHVS and CDR2 FNYEAQ.

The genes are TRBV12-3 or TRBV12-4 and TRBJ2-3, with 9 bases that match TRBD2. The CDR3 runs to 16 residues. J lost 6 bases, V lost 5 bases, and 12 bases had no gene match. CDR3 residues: CASSQPSGATPDTQYF. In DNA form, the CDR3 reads TGTGCCAGCAGTCAACCTAGCGGGGCGACCCCGGATACGCAGTATTTT.

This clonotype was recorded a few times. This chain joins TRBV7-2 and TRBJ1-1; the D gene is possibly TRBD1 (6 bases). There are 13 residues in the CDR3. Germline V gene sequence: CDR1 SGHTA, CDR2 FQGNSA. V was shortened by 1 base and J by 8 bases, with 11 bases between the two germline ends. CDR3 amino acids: CASSLERGAEAFF. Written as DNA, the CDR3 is TGTGCCAGCAGCTTAGAAAGGGGGGCCGAAGCTTTCTTT.

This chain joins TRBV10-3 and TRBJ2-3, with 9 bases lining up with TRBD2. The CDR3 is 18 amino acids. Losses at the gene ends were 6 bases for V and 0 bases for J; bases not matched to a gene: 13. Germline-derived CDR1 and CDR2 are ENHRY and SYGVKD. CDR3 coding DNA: TGTGCCATCAGCTTGACTAGCGGACAACAGGCTAGCACAGATACGCAGTATTTT. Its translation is CAISLTSGQQASTDTQYF.

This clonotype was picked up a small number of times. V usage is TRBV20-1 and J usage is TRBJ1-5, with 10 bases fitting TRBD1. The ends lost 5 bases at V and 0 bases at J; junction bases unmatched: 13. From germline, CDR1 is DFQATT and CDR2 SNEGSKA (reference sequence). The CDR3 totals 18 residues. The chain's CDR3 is CSAFPGQGTQYSNQPQHF. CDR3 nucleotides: TGCAGTGCTTTTCCGGGACAGGGGACCCAATATAGCAATCAGCCCCAGCATTTT.

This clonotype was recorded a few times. The CDR3 spells CASSLSPRTDTGELFF. As DNA, the CDR3 is TGCGCCAGCAGCCTGTCCCCTCGGACCGACACCGGGGAGCTGTTTTTT. The J gene is TRBJ2-2, the V gene TRBV5-1, with unresolved D. Germline CDR1 and CDR2: SGHRS and YFSETQ. V lost 4 bases to trimming and J lost 3 bases, with 16 bases between them. The CDR3 has 16 residues. Together with reference TRBV5-1 and TRBJ2-2, the CDR3 gives the full variable domain: KAGVTQTPRYLIKTRGQQVTLSCSPISGHRSVSWYQQTPGQGLQFLFEYFSETQRNKGNFPGRFSGRQFSNSRSEMNVSTLELGDSALYLCASSLSPRTDTGELFFGEGSRLTVL.

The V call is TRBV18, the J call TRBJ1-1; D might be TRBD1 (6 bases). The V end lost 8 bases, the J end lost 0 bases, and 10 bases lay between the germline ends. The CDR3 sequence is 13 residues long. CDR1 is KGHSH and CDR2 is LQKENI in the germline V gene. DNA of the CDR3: TGTGCCAGCACCACAGGGATGAACACTGAAGCTTTCTTT. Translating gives CASTTGMNTEAFF.

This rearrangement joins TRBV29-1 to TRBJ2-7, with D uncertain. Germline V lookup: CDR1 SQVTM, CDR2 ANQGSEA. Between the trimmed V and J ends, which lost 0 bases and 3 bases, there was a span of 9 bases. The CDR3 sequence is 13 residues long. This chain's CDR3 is CSVEDQRFYEQYF. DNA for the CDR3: TGCAGCGTTGAAGATCAACGGTTCTACGAGCAGTACTTC.

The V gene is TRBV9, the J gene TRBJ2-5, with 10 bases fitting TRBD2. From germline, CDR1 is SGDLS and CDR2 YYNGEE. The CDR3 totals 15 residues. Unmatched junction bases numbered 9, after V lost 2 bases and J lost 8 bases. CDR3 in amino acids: CASSVASGGHVTQYF. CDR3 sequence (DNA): TGTGCCAGCAGCGTCGCTAGCGGGGGACACGTAACCCAGTACTTC.

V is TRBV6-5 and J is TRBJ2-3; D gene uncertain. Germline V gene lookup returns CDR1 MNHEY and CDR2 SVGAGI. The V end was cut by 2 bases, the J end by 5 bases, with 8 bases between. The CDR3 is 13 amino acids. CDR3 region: CASSYVVGDTQYF. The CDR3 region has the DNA TGTGCCAGCAGTTACGTTGTCGGAGATACGCAGTATTTT.

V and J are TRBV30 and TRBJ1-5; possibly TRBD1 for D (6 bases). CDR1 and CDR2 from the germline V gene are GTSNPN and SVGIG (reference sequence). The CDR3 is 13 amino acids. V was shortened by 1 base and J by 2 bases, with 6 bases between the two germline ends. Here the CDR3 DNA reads TGTGCCTGGAGTGCAGGGGGCAATCAGCCCCAGCATTTT. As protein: CAWSAGGNQPQHF.

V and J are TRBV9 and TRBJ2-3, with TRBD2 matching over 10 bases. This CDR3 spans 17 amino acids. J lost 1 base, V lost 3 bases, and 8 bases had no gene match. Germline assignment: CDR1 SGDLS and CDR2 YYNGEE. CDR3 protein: CASSAPTGTSGTDTQYF. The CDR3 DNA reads TGTGCCAGCAGCGCGCCCACCGGGACTAGCGGCACAGATACGCAGTATTTT.

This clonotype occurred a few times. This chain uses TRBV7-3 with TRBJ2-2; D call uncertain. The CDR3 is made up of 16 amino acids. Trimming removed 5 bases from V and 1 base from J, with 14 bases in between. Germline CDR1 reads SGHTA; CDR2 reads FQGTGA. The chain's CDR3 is CASSPIKARNTGELFF. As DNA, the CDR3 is TGTGCCAGCAGCCCAATAAAAGCGCGGAACACCGGGGAGCTGTTTTTT.

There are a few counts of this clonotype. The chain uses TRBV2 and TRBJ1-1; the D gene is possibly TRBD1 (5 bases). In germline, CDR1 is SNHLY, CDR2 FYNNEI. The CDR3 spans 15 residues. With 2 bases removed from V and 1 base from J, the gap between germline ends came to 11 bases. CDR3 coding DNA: TGTGCCAGCAGTGAACCGGGACGGGGGAACACTGAAGCTTTCTTT. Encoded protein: CASSEPGRGNTEAFF.

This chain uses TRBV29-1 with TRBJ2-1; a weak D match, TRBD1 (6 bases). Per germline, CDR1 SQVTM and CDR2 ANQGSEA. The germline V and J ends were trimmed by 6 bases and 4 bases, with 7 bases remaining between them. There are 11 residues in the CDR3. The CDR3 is CSVDRYNEQFF. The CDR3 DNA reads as TGCAGCGTCGACAGGTACAATGAGCAGTTCTTC.

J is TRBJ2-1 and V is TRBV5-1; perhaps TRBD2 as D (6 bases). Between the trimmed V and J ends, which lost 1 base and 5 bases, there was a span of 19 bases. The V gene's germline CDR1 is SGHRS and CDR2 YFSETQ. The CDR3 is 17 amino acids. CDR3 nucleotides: TGCGCCAGCAGCTTGCGACCGGCGGACTATAGACACAATGAGCAGTTCTTC. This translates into CASSLRPADYRHNEQFF.

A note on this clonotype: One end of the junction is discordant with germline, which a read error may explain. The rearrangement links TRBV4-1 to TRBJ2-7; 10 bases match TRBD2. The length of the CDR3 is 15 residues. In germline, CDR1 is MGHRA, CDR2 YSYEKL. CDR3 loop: CASRPSGTSEHEQYF. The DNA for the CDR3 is TGTGCCAGCAGGCCATCCGGGACTAGCGAACACGAGCAGTACTTC.

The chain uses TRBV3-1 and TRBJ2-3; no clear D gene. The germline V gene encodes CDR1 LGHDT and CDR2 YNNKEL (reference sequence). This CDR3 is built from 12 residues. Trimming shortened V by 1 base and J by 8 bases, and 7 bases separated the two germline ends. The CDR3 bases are TGTGCCAGCAGCCAAGGTTTGACTACGCAGTATTTT. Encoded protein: CASSQGLTTQYF.

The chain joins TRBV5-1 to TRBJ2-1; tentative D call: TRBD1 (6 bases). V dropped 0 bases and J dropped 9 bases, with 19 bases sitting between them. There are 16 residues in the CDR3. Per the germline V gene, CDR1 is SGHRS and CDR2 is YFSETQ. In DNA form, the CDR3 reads TGCGCCAGCAGCTTGGTTCCCGGGGAAGGGGGTGTTGAGCAGTTCTTC. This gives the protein CASSLVPGEGGVEQFF.